A single sample is the source of the 31 T cell receptor beta chains below, sequenced in a study of OX40 agonist ivuxolimab in advanced cancers. The table came from immunoSEQ multiplex PCR; TCRdb's copy has only in-frame clones and leaves some out. The sample has tens of thousands of clones, 80% to 90% seen once; the top ten hold 0.45% to 0.7%. The starting material was CD4+ or CD8+ T cells sorted from blood, obtained in a trial of the OX40 agonist ivuxolimab. Every receptor here comes from an adult with an advanced solid tumor such as melanoma, head and neck, liver or kidney cancer.

The CDR3 spells CASSLYSGSFPYEQYF. The CDR3 DNA reads as TGTGCCAGCAGCTTATATAGCGGGAGTTTCCCCTACGAGCAGTACTTC. The J gene is TRBJ2-7, the V gene TRBV11-2; 9 bases map to TRBD2. The CDR3 contains 16 residues. V gave up 2 bases and J gave up 2 bases; unmatched junction bases: 7. CDR1 and CDR2 (germline): SGHAT, FQNNGV.

The rearrangement joins TRBV30 to TRBJ1-2, with D hard to call. V was trimmed by 4 bases and J by 9 bases, leaving 15 bases between them. The CDR3 loop spans 12 amino acids. In germline, CDR1 is GTSNPN, CDR2 SVGIG (reference sequence). The CDR3 protein is CAWTEAERSYTF. In DNA form, the CDR3 reads TGTGCCTGGACAGAGGCAGAAAGGAGCTACACCTTC.

The rearrangement links TRBV5-1 to TRBJ2-7; the D gene could be TRBD1 or TRBD2 (7 bases each). CDR1 SGHRS and CDR2 YFSETQ come from the germline V gene. CDR3 length: 15 amino acids. Trimming stripped 4 bases from V and 7 bases from J, with 21 bases between. The CDR3 is CASSQAVGTAGEQYF. CDR3 DNA: TGCGCCAGCAGCCAAGCGGTAGGGACAGCGGGGGAGCAGTACTTC.

The rearrangement links TRBV18 to TRBJ2-2; no reliable D call. Trimming left V 5 bases short and J 8 bases short, with 18 bases between. The CDR3 spans 15 residues. Per germline, CDR1 KGHSH and CDR2 LQKENI. CDR3 sequence reads: CASSSDRAPRGELFF. Here the CDR3 DNA reads TGTGCCAGCTCATCGGACCGGGCCCCTCGGGGGGAGCTGTTTTTT.

The V call is TRBV19, the J call TRBJ2-5, with D perhaps assigned TRBD1 or TRBD2 (5 bases each). The ends were cut back, 6 bases at V and 5 bases at J, with 19 bases in the middle. The germline gives CDR1 LNHDA, CDR2 SQIVND (reference sequence). The CDR3 runs to 15 residues. The CDR3 coding sequence is TGTGCCAGTAGACACCTAGGTGGGGGAACGGAGACCCAGTACTTC. This sequence encodes CASRHLGGGTETQYF.

The rearrangement joins TRBV11-2 to TRBJ1-4, with 9 bases lining up with TRBD1. This CDR3 is 15 amino acids long. The germline CDR1 and CDR2 sequences are SGHAT and FQNNGV. Trimming at V came to 0 bases and at J to 7 bases, leaving 3 bases not matched to a gene. The CDR3 loop reads CASSLDHRGREKLFF. The CDR3 DNA reads TGTGCCAGCAGCTTAGATCACAGGGGGCGTGAAAAACTGTTTTTT.

V usage is TRBV7-2 and J usage is TRBJ1-1; D gene ambiguous. Between the trimmed V and J ends, which lost 1 base and 0 bases, there was a span of 12 bases. The CDR3 spans 16 residues. Germline V gene data show CDR1 as SGHTA and CDR2 as FQGNSA. The DNA for the CDR3 is TGTGCCAGCAGCTTAGTGTTCGAGGGAATGAACACTGAAGCTTTCTTT. This sequence encodes CASSLVFEGMNTEAFF.

V usage is TRBV25-1 and J usage is TRBJ2-1; D remains unclear. Per the germline V gene, CDR1 is MGHDK and CDR2 is SYGVNS. This CDR3 is 14 amino acids long. The V end lost 4 bases, the J end lost 3 bases, and 10 bases lay between the germline ends. Here the CDR3 DNA reads TGTGCCAGCAGTGCCGAATATATCTACAATGAGCAGTTCTTC. Translated: CASSAEYIYNEQFF.

The chain carries TRBV7-2 and TRBJ1-2; D is unclear. Germline loops: CDR1 SGHTA, CDR2 FQGNSA. Trimming stripped 3 bases from V and 2 bases from J, with 16 bases between. The CDR3 runs 16 residues. Here the CDR3 reads CASSLSRFDLNYGYTF. CDR3 in DNA: TGTGCCAGCAGCTTGTCCAGGTTTGACCTAAACTATGGCTACACCTTC.

The rearrangement links TRBV19 to TRBJ1-3; D gene uncertain. The CDR3 is 14 residues long. V gave up 3 bases and J gave up 2 bases, with 8 bases separating them. CDR1 and CDR2 (germline): LNHDA, SQIVND (reference sequence). For the CDR3, the DNA is TGTGCCAGTAGTATGTCTGTTACTGGAAACACCATATATTTT. Its protein is CASSMSVTGNTIYF.

V and J are TRBV4-2 and TRBJ2-2, with a weak D call TRBD1 (6 bases). The CDR3 runs to 13 residues. Trimming removed 4 bases from V and 6 bases from J, with 9 bases in between. Germline values: CDR1 LGHNA, CDR2 YNFKEQ. The CDR3 DNA reads TGTGCCAGCAGCCGGGGGCGTCCCGGGGAGCTGTTTTTT. Amino acids: CASSRGRPGELFF.

The V gene is TRBV9, the J gene TRBJ1-2; D remains unclear. CDR1 SGDLS and CDR2 YYNGEE come from the germline V gene. The CDR3 runs to 15 residues. V lost 0 bases to trimming and J lost 0 bases, with 9 bases between them. The CDR3: CASSVVPKSNYGYTF. As DNA, the CDR3 is TGTGCCAGCAGCGTAGTCCCGAAATCTAACTATGGCTACACCTTC.

This clone was counted only a few times. This chain joins TRBV9 and TRBJ2-5; 8 nucleotides match TRBD2. The CDR3 runs to 15 residues. Germline loops: CDR1 SGDLS, CDR2 YYNGEE. Trimming at V came to 4 bases and at J to 1 base, leaving 6 bases not matched to a gene. The CDR3 DNA sequence: TGTGCCAGCAGCCCTTTAGCGGGGATCCAAGAGACCCAGTACTTC. It specifies CASSPLAGIQETQYF.

The V call is TRBV7-3, the J call TRBJ1-1; no clear D. Germline V gene data show CDR1 as SGHTA and CDR2 as FQGTGA. V was cut by 1 base and J by 6 bases, with 9 bases left in between. The CDR3 extends over 13 amino acids. CDR3 DNA: TGTGCCAGCAGCTTAAACCCCCCCGCTGAAGCTTTCTTT. It encodes CASSLNPPAEAFF.

The chain has TRBV9 and TRBJ2-7; 8 bases fit TRBD1. Germline CDR1 SGDLS, CDR2 YYNGEE. The CDR3 consists of 13 residues. J gave up 5 bases and V 4 bases, and 5 bases lay outside the gene matches. CDR3 in amino acids: CASSPTGVHEQYF. The CDR3 coding sequence is TGTGCCAGCAGCCCGACAGGGGTCCACGAGCAGTACTTC.

This rearrangement joins TRBV5-5 to TRBJ2-3; 9 bases are shared with TRBD2. Looked up from germline, CDR1 is SGHKS and CDR2 is YYEKEE (reference sequence). The V gene end was trimmed by 4 bases and the J gene end by 3 bases; junction bases not matched to a gene: 9. This CDR3 region has 16 residues. DNA of the CDR3: TGTGCCAGCAGCGACGACCCGGGACTAGCTACAGATACGCAGTATTTT. Protein sequence: CASSDDPGLATDTQYF.

This chain connects TRBV2 to TRBJ1-6, with D hard to call. The germline gives CDR1 SNHLY, CDR2 FYNNEI. The germline V and J ends were trimmed by 4 bases and 0 bases, with 7 bases remaining between them. The CDR3 spans 15 residues. DNA for the CDR3: TGTGCCAGCAGTGTTACCTTCTCCTATAATTCACCCCTCCACTTT. It encodes CASSVTFSYNSPLHF.

This clone was counted once. This chain's CDR3 is CASTLLGSGYTF. In DNA, the CDR3 is TGTGCCAGCACCCTCCTAGGATCTGGCTACACCTTC. The genes are TRBV5-6 and TRBJ1-2; no reliable D call. CDR3 length: 12 amino acids. Germline-derived CDR1 and CDR2 are SGHDT and YYEEEE. V lost 6 bases and J 7 bases, leaving 13 bases between the germline ends. The full variable domain, completed using reference TRBV5-6 and TRBJ1-2, is DAGVTQSPTHLIKTRGQQVTLRCSPKSGHDTVSWYQQALGQGPQFIFQYYEEEERQRGNFPDRFSGHQFPNYSSELNVNALLLGDSALYLCASTLLGSGYTFGSGTRLTVV.

The chain has TRBV19 and TRBJ2-7, with a possible D match to TRBD1 (6 bases). V was shortened by 4 bases and J by 6 bases, with 19 bases between the two germline ends. The germline CDR1 and CDR2 sequences are LNHDA and SQIVND (reference sequence). This CDR3 has 15 residues. The CDR3 nucleotides read TGTGCCAGTAGTAAAAACGAACCAGGGGCCGGCGAGCAGTACTTC. As protein: CASSKNEPGAGEQYF.

The rearrangement joins TRBV19 to TRBJ1-1, with a weak D call TRBD1 (6 bases). Per the germline V gene, CDR1 is LNHDA and CDR2 is SQIVND (reference sequence). Trimming took 5 bases from V and 1 from J, leaving 8 bases between them. There are 13 residues in the CDR3. The CDR3 loop reads CASSPQGNTEAFF. In nucleotides, the CDR3 is TGTGCCAGTAGTCCACAGGGGAACACTGAAGCTTTCTTT.

V gene TRBV27 combines with J gene TRBJ1-4; a weak D match, TRBD1 (5 bases). Trimming pared 0 bases from V and 3 bases from J, leaving 5 bases between. This CDR3 region has 14 residues. Germline V lookup: CDR1 MNHEY, CDR2 SMNVEV (reference sequence). CDR3 coding DNA: TGTGCCAGCAGTTTATCGGGGCCTAATGAAAAACTGTTTTTT. It specifies CASSLSGPNEKLFF.

This chain joins TRBV27 and TRBJ2-3; 9 bases fit TRBD2. This CDR3 is 17 amino acids long. The V and J ends lost 6 bases and 4 bases, in that order; junction bases with no gene match: 14. CDR1 is MNHEY and CDR2 is SMNVEV in the germline V gene (reference sequence). CDR3 sequence (DNA): TGTGCCAGCAGATTCCGACCTCAGACTAGCGGCGCAGATACGCAGTATTTT. Translating gives CASRFRPQTSGADTQYF.

The chain has TRBV30 and TRBJ2-3, with D perhaps TRBD1 (6 bases). Germline CDR1 and CDR2: GTSNPN and SVGIG (reference sequence). Trimming removed 3 bases from V and 9 bases from J, with 13 bases in between. The CDR3 is made up of 12 amino acids. The CDR3 DNA follows: TGTGCCTGGAGCGTTACAGGGTCAACGCAGTATTTT. Translating it yields CAWSVTGSTQYF.

The chain joins TRBV7-9 to TRBJ1-1; possibly TRBD1 for D (6 bases). The CDR3 is 13 amino acids. CDR1 is SEHNR and CDR2 is FQNEAQ in the germline V gene (reference sequence). Trimming removed 4 bases at V and 2 bases at J, with 8 bases between. CDR3 loop: CASSSDRNTEAFF. Written as DNA, the CDR3 is TGTGCCAGCAGCTCGGACAGAAACACTGAAGCTTTCTTT.

The rearrangement joins TRBV6-5 to TRBJ2-1; 8 bases line up with TRBD1. This CDR3 has 14 residues. V trimming: 2 bases; J trimming: 8 bases; junction bases outside the gene matches: 5. Germline V lookup: CDR1 MNHEY, CDR2 SVGAGI. CDR3 sequence (DNA): TGTGCCAGCAGTTACCGGACAGGGCCTCATGAGCAGTTCTTC. It yields the protein CASSYRTGPHEQFF.

The V and J genes are TRBV19 and TRBJ1-1, with D uncertain. The CDR3 has 13 residues. The germline CDR1 and CDR2 sequences are LNHDA and SQIVND (reference sequence). The germline V and J ends were trimmed by 4 bases and 0 bases, with 6 bases remaining between them. For the CDR3, the DNA is TGTGCCAGTAGTACTCTAATGAACACTGAAGCTTTCTTT. Protein sequence: CASSTLMNTEAFF.

The chain is built from TRBV19 and TRBJ1-2, with D unclear. The CDR3 runs 14 residues. V was clipped by 7 bases and J by 4 bases, with 16 bases between them. Germline values: CDR1 LNHDA, CDR2 SQIVND (reference sequence). The CDR3 loop is CASTTPAGGYGYTF. Here the CDR3 DNA reads TGTGCCAGTACTACCCCCGCAGGAGGCTATGGCTACACCTTC.

The rearrangement uses TRBV19 and TRBJ1-3, with D hard to call. CDR1 and CDR2 (germline): LNHDA, SQIVND (reference sequence). The CDR3 runs to 13 residues. Between the trimmed V and J ends, which lost 6 bases and 4 bases, there was a span of 10 bases. The DNA for the CDR3 is TGTGCCAGTAGCTTCCGACGGGGAAACACCATATATTTT. Its translation: CASSFRRGNTIYF.

This clone was detected only once. The rearrangement joins TRBV9 to TRBJ2-1; TRBD2 is a possible D gene (6 bases). The CDR3 sequence is 14 residues long. In germline, CDR1 is SGDLS, CDR2 YYNGEE. Trimming stripped 0 bases from V and 8 bases from J, with 12 bases between. In DNA, the CDR3 is TGTGCCAGCAGCGTAGATCTAGCGTGGGATGAGCAGTTCTTC. The encoded protein is CASSVDLAWDEQFF.

This clone was counted between two and nine times. In DNA, the CDR3 is TGTGCCAGCAGTGCGGGCTTGCAGGGAGGGGGCTACACCTTC. Protein sequence: CASSAGLQGGGYTF. This rearrangement joins TRBV6-1 to TRBJ1-2; tentatively, D is TRBD1 (5 bases). The CDR3 has 14 amino acids. The V end lost 4 bases, the J end lost 8 bases, and 17 bases lay between the germline ends. CDR1 and CDR2 (germline): MNHNS, SASEGT.

The rearrangement links TRBV19 to TRBJ1-3; D is undetermined. Germline CDR1 and CDR2: LNHDA and SQIVND (reference sequence). V lost 5 bases and J 0 bases, leaving 11 bases between the germline ends. CDR3 size: 15 residues. For the CDR3, the DNA is TGTGCCAGTAGTCCCCGTGGGCTCTCTGGAAACACCATATATTTT. Translating it yields CASSPRGLSGNTIYF.